This T cell receptor (beta chain) appears in the sequencing data of a study of T cells in Graves' hyperthyroidism and ophthalmopathy. Regarding the study as a whole: Median prediction lead before ophthalmopathy onset was about 6.7 months with the model.

The table lists this clonotype with many counts. Its antigen is undetermined. RNA transcripts served as the template for amplifying TCR beta CDR3 regions. RT-PCR in the first round (using the HTBI primer set) targeted the TCR CDR3. TCRdb reprocessed the multiplex PCR reads via MiXCR and lists one record per CDR3 protein. The table shows 350,000 to 400,000 distinct CDR3 sequences, with approximately 20% occurring only once. In germline, CDR1 is DFQATT, CDR2 SNEGSKA (reference sequence). The CDR3 runs to 18 residues. V was clipped by 1 base and J by 1 base; unmatched bases: 11. Aged 18 to 65, the patients had hyperthyroidism that was newly diagnosed and had lasted under 2 months. Patients having uncontrolled infection, another autoimmune disease, pregnancy or lactation were not included. Diagnoses were made from clinical symptoms, serum measures (thyroxine and TRAb), thyroid ultrasound and orbital computed tomography.

The receptor was derived from a woman between 18 and 30 years old with Graves' hyperthyroidism. V is TRBV20-1 and J is TRBJ1-2, with 11 bases aligning to TRBD1. The sample taken for sequencing was blood. The CDR3: CSARVSPGQGAFNYGYTF. The CDR3 DNA sequence: TGCAGTGCTAGAGTTTCCCCTGGACAGGGGGCTTTTAACTATGGCTACACCTTC.